Shown below are 14 T cell receptor beta chains from a single sample sequenced in a study of T cells in localized non-small cell lung cancer. Some clones are missing from TCRdb's copy, which holds only in-frame ones; the method was immunoSEQ multiplex PCR. The sample lists tens of thousands of clones; roughly 86% were seen once. Sequenced here: PBMCs, sampled before any cancer treatment. The origin of the receptors is a man aged 35 to 69 with stage II lung adenocarcinoma.

V gene TRBV18 combines with J gene TRBJ2-7; 7 nucleotides agree with TRBD1. The CDR3 is made up of 14 amino acids. The V gene end was trimmed by 3 bases and the J gene end by 5 bases; junction bases not matched to a gene: 7. Germline CDR1 is KGHSH and CDR2 is LQKENI. The CDR3 DNA sequence: TGTGCCAGCTCACCTTACTTAGACAGGGACGAGCAGTACTTC. Its translation is CASSPYLDRDEQYF.

The rearrangement links TRBV7-3 to TRBJ2-7, with D possibly matching TRBD1 (5 bases). In germline, CDR1 is SGHTA, CDR2 FQGTGA. This CDR3 comprises 15 residues. Trimming stripped 6 bases from V and 2 bases from J, with 17 bases between. The CDR3 sequence is CASSSDPTGTYEQYF. CDR3 bases: TGTGCCAGCAGTTCAGACCCAACAGGAACCTACGAGCAGTACTTC.

The chain joins TRBV11-1 to TRBJ2-5; TRBD1 matches at 7 bases. V was clipped by 2 bases and J by 3 bases; unmatched bases: 3. In germline, CDR1 is SGHAT, CDR2 FQDESV (reference sequence). The CDR3 spans 14 residues. CDR3 in amino acids: CASSLLQGKETQYF. The CDR3 bases are TGTGCCAGCAGCTTACTACAGGGGAAAGAGACCCAGTACTTC.

This clone has just a few counts. CDR3 in amino acids: CASSLHRTETQYF. The CDR3 DNA is TGTGCCAGCAGCTTGCACAGGACGGAGACCCAGTACTTC. The J gene is TRBJ2-5, the V gene TRBV5-5; weak D call: TRBD1 (5 bases). Germline loops: CDR1 SGHKS, CDR2 YYEKEE (reference sequence). Trimming removed 1 base from V and 5 bases from J, with 9 bases in between. The CDR3 length is 13 residues.

J is TRBJ1-2 and V is TRBV4-1; D is perhaps TRBD1 (6 bases). V lost 1 base, J lost 4 bases, and 10 bases lay in between. The CDR3 loop spans 14 amino acids. The germline V gene has CDR1 MGHRA and CDR2 YSYEKL. The CDR3 here is CASSQGDRSYGYTF. The CDR3 region has the DNA TGCGCCAGCAGCCAAGGTGACAGGTCCTATGGCTACACCTTC.

The rearrangement joins TRBV5-1 to TRBJ2-5; tentatively, D is TRBD1 (5 bases). CDR1 and CDR2 (germline): SGHRS, YFSETQ. The CDR3 loop spans 13 amino acids. V was shortened by 2 bases and J by 3 bases, with 8 bases between the two germline ends. The CDR3 sequence is CASSFQGEETQYF. The CDR3 DNA follows: TGCGCCAGCAGCTTTCAAGGGGAAGAGACCCAGTACTTC.

On this clone: An end of the junction does not agree with germline; a read error may underlie this. The rearrangement uses TRBV6-1 and TRBJ1-2; D possibly corresponds to TRBD1 (6 bases). Germline V gene sequence: CDR1 MNHNS, CDR2 SASEGT. The CDR3 runs 15 residues. CDR3 loop: CAISEARTVNYGYTF. The CDR3 DNA is TGTGCCATCAGTGAGGCCCGGACAGTAAACTATGGCTACACCTTC.

The chain uses TRBV7-9 and TRBJ2-7; D not resolved. In germline, CDR1 is SEHNR, CDR2 FQNEAQ (reference sequence). Trimming left V 1 base short and J 1 base short, with 11 bases between. CDR3 size: 15 residues. The CDR3 sequence is CASSLVALGSYEQYF. In DNA, the CDR3 is TGTGCCAGCAGCTTAGTTGCTTTGGGTTCCTACGAGCAGTACTTC.

This sequence joins TRBV6-1 and TRBJ2-2; no reliable D call. The CDR3 has 13 amino acids. V was cut by 0 bases and J by 7 bases, with 6 bases left in between. The V gene's germline CDR1 is MNHNS and CDR2 SASEGT. CDR3 coding DNA: TGTGCCAGCAGTGAAGCACGGCTCGGGGAGCTGTTTTTT. Translation: CASSEARLGELFF.

This chain joins TRBV15 and TRBJ2-7; D remains unclear. The CDR3 consists of 15 residues. V lost 0 bases to trimming and J lost 0 bases, with 9 bases between them. Per germline, CDR1 LNHNV and CDR2 YYDKDF (reference sequence). The CDR3, as DNA: TGTGCCACCAGCAGAGATAGGCAGAGCTCCTACGAGCAGTACGTC. Translation: CATSRDRQSSYEQYV.

The chain recombines TRBV5-1 with TRBJ1-2; tentatively, D is TRBD1 (6 bases). The CDR3 is 14 amino acids. V lost 0 bases and J lost 2, with 8 bases in between. Germline V lookup: CDR1 SGHRS, CDR2 YFSETQ. The CDR3 nucleotides read TGCGCCAGCAGCTTGGGTGACAGGAACTATGGCTACACCTTC. This translates into CASSLGDRNYGYTF.

This clone occurred a few times. The chain couples TRBV7-9 to TRBJ1-2; D is ambiguous. CDR3 size: 12 residues. V was clipped by 3 bases and J by 7 bases, with 9 bases between them. Germline V gene data show CDR1 as SEHNR and CDR2 as FQNEAQ (reference sequence). The CDR3 here is CASSLTKSGYTF. Here the CDR3 DNA reads TGTGCCAGCAGCTTGACGAAGAGTGGCTACACCTTC.

The V call is TRBV2, the J call TRBJ2-3; D is undetermined. Trimming removed 6 bases from V and 1 base from J, with 14 bases in between. Per germline, CDR1 SNHLY and CDR2 FYNNEI. The CDR3 sequence is 15 residues long. Written as DNA, the CDR3 is TGTGCCAGCAGCCCCCCTGGGGTGCGCACAGATACGCAGTATTTT. This translates into CASSPPGVRTDTQYF. Variable domain in full (rest from reference TRBV2 and TRBJ2-3): EPEVTQTPSHQVTQMGQEVILRCVPISNHLYFYWYRQILGQKVEFLVSFYNNEISEKSEIFDDQFSVERPDGSNFTLKIRSTKLEDSAMYFCASSPPGVRTDTQYFGPGTRLTVL.

V usage is TRBV18 and J usage is TRBJ1-1; D remains ambiguous. Between the trimmed V and J ends, which lost 3 bases and 1 base, there was a span of 9 bases. Germline V CDR1 and CDR2: KGHSH, LQKENI. The CDR3 spans 14 residues. The CDR3 sequence is CASSPELPNTEAFF. CDR3 nucleotide sequence: TGTGCCAGCTCACCCGAACTCCCGAACACTGAAGCTTTCTTT.